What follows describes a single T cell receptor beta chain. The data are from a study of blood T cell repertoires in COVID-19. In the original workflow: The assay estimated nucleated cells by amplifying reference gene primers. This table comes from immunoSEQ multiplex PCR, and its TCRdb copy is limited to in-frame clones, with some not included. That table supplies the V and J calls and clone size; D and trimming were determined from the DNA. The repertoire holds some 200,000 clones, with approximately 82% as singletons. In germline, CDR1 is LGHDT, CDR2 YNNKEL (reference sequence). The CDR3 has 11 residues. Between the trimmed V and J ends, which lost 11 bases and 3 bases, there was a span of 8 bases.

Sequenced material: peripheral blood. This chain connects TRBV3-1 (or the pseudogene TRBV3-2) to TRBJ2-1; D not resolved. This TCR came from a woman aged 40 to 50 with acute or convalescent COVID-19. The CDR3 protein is CASTNYNEQFF. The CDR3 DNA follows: TGTGCCTCTACGAACTACAATGAGCAGTTCTTC.